The 29 T cell receptor beta chains presented below share a single source sample, sequenced in a study of cytomegalovirus exposure and HLA in healthy donors. The PCR employed 60 Vbeta primers together with 13 Jbeta primers. Measured with immunoSEQ multiplex PCR; TCRdb has only the in-frame clones, and not every one. The sample has 180,000 or so clones; 76% are singletons. The sequenced sample consisted of PBMCs. The receptors were sampled from a woman aged 25 to 45 in good health and CMV-seropositive.

The chain employs TRBV29-1 and TRBJ2-5; 8 bases line up with TRBD2. CDR3 length equals 14 residues. In germline, CDR1 is SQVTM, CDR2 ANQGSEA. The ends lost 4 bases at V and 5 bases at J; junction bases unmatched: 9. The CDR3 nucleotides read TGCAGCGTTGTCCCCCTGACTAGCGTGGAGACCCAGTACTTC. Its translation is CSVVPLTSVETQYF.

The chain employs TRBV15 and TRBJ1-6; 8 bases are a match to TRBD1. V lost 0 bases and J lost 13; bases outside the gene matches: 5. Germline CDR1 LNHNV, CDR2 YYDKDF (reference sequence). The CDR3 extends over 14 amino acids. The CDR3 spells CATSRETGDRPLHF. CDR3 nucleotide sequence: TGTGCCACCAGCAGAGAAACCGGGGACAGGCCCCTCCACTTT. Complete variable domain (other parts from reference TRBV15 and TRBJ1-6): DAMVIQNPRYQVTQFGKPVTLSCSQTLNHNVMYWYQQKSSQAPKLLFHYYDKDFNNEADTPDNFQSRRPNTSFCFLDIRSPGLGDTAMYLCATSRETGDRPLHFGNGTRLTVT.

The genes are TRBV30 and TRBJ2-2; no definite D call. Germline values: CDR1 GTSNPN, CDR2 SVGIG (reference sequence). CDR3 length: 12 residues. The ends were cut back, 1 base at V and 5 bases at J, with 5 bases in the middle. CDR3 in amino acids: CAWSAGTGELFF. The CDR3 DNA reads TGTGCCTGGAGTGCAGGAACCGGGGAGCTGTTTTTT.

V gene TRBV2 combines with J gene TRBJ2-5, with TRBD1 matching 8 bases. The end of the DNA fits TRBJ2-7 better, so the J call may be wrong. The CDR3 contains 13 residues. Germline V gene sequence: CDR1 SNHLY, CDR2 FYNNEI. The CDR3 loop is CASRGTGGDEQYF. DNA of the CDR3: TGTGCCAGCAGGGGGACAGGAGGGGACGAGCAGTACTTC.

This rearrangement joins TRBV30 to TRBJ1-2, with D unclear. V lost 5 bases to trimming and J lost 8 bases, with 12 bases between them. CDR1 GTSNPN and CDR2 SVGIG come from the germline V gene (reference sequence). The length of the CDR3 is 11 residues. The CDR3 region is CAWSALRGYTF. CDR3 nucleotides: TGTGCCTGGTCCGCCCTTAGAGGCTACACCTTC.

The chain recombines TRBV4-1 with TRBJ2-7, with TRBD1 matching 8 bases. This CDR3 contains 18 residues. Germline CDR1 MGHRA, CDR2 YSYEKL. Trimming removed 4 bases from V and 7 bases from J; junction bases left unmatched: 21. Here the CDR3 DNA reads TGCGCCAGCAGCCCCTTGACTGGGACAGGTCCTTCGCGGAGTGAGCAGTACTTC. As protein: CASSPLTGTGPSRSEQYF.

The CDR3 DNA reads as TGTGCCAGCAGAGGCACCTCCAGGAGGGGAAACACCATATATTTT. Encoded protein: CASRGTSRRGNTIYF. The rearrangement links TRBV6-1 to TRBJ1-3, with D hard to call. V dropped 6 bases and J dropped 4 bases, with 16 bases sitting between them. The CDR3 spans 15 residues. Germline-derived CDR1 and CDR2 are MNHNS and SASEGT.

This chain links TRBV4-3 with TRBJ1-5, with unresolved D. The ends were cut back, 4 bases at V and 4 bases at J, with 11 bases in the middle. This CDR3 has 14 amino acids. Germline CDR1 is LGHNA and CDR2 is YSLEER. This CDR3 reads CASSPNPQNQPQHF. The CDR3 DNA reads as TGCGCCAGCAGCCCGAATCCGCAGAATCAGCCCCAGCATTTT.

This clone was recorded a few times. V and J are TRBV11-3 and TRBJ2-5; no definite D call. V was pared by 4 bases and J by 3 bases, with 15 bases between. Looked up from germline, CDR1 is SGHNT and CDR2 is YENEEA. The CDR3 covers 15 residues. Written as DNA, the CDR3 is TGTGCCAGCAGCTCCCGCTTGGCGGTGAAAGAGACCCAGTACTTC. Translating gives CASSSRLAVKETQYF.

This clone was seen only a few times. J is TRBJ1-2 and V is TRBV7-9, with no clear D. Trimming took off 1 base at V and 4 bases at J, with 13 bases between the two ends. The CDR3 spans 15 residues. The V gene's germline CDR1 is SEHNR and CDR2 FQNEAQ (reference sequence). The CDR3 DNA follows: TGTGCCAGCAGCTTAGGCGCAGCAGACATCTATGGCTACACCTTC. Translating it yields CASSLGAADIYGYTF.

About this clone: Other DNA sequences from this sample encode an identical CDR3 as well. The rearrangement joins TRBV7-6 to TRBJ2-3; 9 bases are shared with TRBD1. Germline values: CDR1 SGHVS, CDR2 FNYEAQ. V shed 5 bases and J 2 bases; nucleotides not matched to a gene: 2. This CDR3 has 14 residues. For the CDR3, the DNA is TGTGCCAGCAGCAGGACAGGGGTCACAGATACGCAGTATTTT. As protein: CASSRTGVTDTQYF.

The J gene is TRBJ2-2, the V gene TRBV5-1; 7 nucleotides agree with TRBD1. This CDR3 has 15 residues. The germline CDR1 and CDR2 sequences are SGHRS and YFSETQ. After removal of 0 bases from V and 6 bases from J, the junction contained 5 bases not matched to a gene. In DNA form, the CDR3 reads TGCGCCAGCAGCTTGGACAGGGGAGTCGCCGGGGAGCTGTTTTTT. Its protein product is CASSLDRGVAGELFF.

This clone occurred once. The rearrangement links TRBV5-1 to TRBJ2-7; D perhaps matches TRBD1 (5 bases). Trimming removed 4 bases from V and 4 bases from J, with 18 bases in between. Germline CDR1 SGHRS, CDR2 YFSETQ. The CDR3 is 15 amino acids. In DNA, the CDR3 is TGCGCCAGCAGCGGGGCGGAGACTCCGTGGTACGAGCAGTACTTC. Its translation: CASSGAETPWYEQYF.

The chain links TRBV10-3 to TRBJ1-6; 11 nucleotides line up with TRBD1. Trimming removed 6 bases from V and 10 bases from J; junction bases left unmatched: 5. The germline V gene encodes CDR1 ENHRY and CDR2 SYGVKD. The length of the CDR3 is 14 residues. The CDR3 loop reads CAISRTGGKSPLHF. The DNA for the CDR3 is TGTGCCATCAGCCGGACAGGGGGCAAGTCACCCCTCCACTTT.

The chain combines TRBV5-8 with TRBJ1-4, with a possible D match to TRBD1 (5 bases). The CDR3 loop spans 19 amino acids. Germline V gene sequence: CDR1 SGHTS, CDR2 YDEGEE. Trimming removed 0 bases from V and 4 bases from J, with 22 bases in between. CDR3 nucleotides: TGTGCCAGCAGCTTGGGCGACAGTAGCCTCAGACGCTATAATGAAAAACTGTTTTTT. It yields the protein CASSLGDSSLRRYNEKLFF.

CDR3 DNA sequence: TGTGCCACCGGACAGGGGGGATACGAGCAGTACTTC. Translated: CATGQGGYEQYF. J is TRBJ2-7 and V is TRBV7-9; 10 bases match TRBD1. CDR3 size: 12 residues. V was clipped by 10 bases and J by 4 bases; unmatched bases: 4. The germline CDR1 and CDR2 sequences are SEHNR and FQNEAQ (reference sequence).

This chain uses TRBV7-9 with TRBJ2-4; 11 bases are a match to TRBD1. CDR3 length: 15 residues. J was trimmed by 6 bases and V by 5 bases; bases with no gene match: 6. From germline, CDR1 is SEHNR and CDR2 FQNEAQ (reference sequence). This CDR3 is CASSNAGTGGNIQYF. The CDR3 region has the DNA TGTGCCAGCAGCAACGCCGGGACAGGGGGAAACATTCAGTACTTC.

The chain links TRBV11-2 to TRBJ1-2; D is possibly TRBD1 (6 bases). The germline CDR1 and CDR2 sequences are SGHAT and FQNNGV. This CDR3 is built from 19 residues. V was cut by 5 bases and J by 6 bases, with 31 bases left in between. CDR3 DNA: TGTGCCAGCAGCCCGCAAAGGGGCAGGGAAGAGGGGGTCCAAAATGGCTACACCTTC. It is translated as CASSPQRGREEGVQNGYTF.

The rearrangement joins TRBV11-2 to TRBJ2-1, with D possibly matching TRBD2 (5 bases). The CDR3 is made up of 14 amino acids. V was trimmed by 1 base and J by 6 bases, leaving 10 bases between them. In germline, CDR1 is SGHAT, CDR2 FQNNGV. CDR3 sequence (DNA): TGTGCCAGCAGCTTAGGTTGGCGGGCCAATGAGCAGTTCTTC. Protein product: CASSLGWRANEQFF.

This rearrangement joins TRBV4-3 to TRBJ2-5; 10 bases map to TRBD1. The V segment lost 2 bases and the J segment 9 bases; nucleotides outside the gene matches: 9. The CDR3 has 15 residues. Per the germline V gene, CDR1 is LGHNA and CDR2 is YSLEER. The CDR3 protein is CASSQTGTGAAAQYF. The CDR3 DNA reads as TGCGCCAGCAGCCAAACCGGGACAGGGGCAGCGGCCCAGTACTTC.

The rearrangement links TRBV10-3 to TRBJ1-3, with 8 bases matching TRBD1. The CDR3 has 13 amino acids. V was pared by 11 bases and J by 4 bases, with 7 bases of the junction left unmatched. Germline V CDR1 and CDR2: ENHRY, SYGVKD. The CDR3 DNA sequence: TGTGCCTCACAGGGGGGAGGAGGAAACACCATATATTTT. This encodes CASQGGGGNTIYF.

The chain joins TRBV7-9 to TRBJ1-4, with TRBD1 identical over 11 bases. J was trimmed by 0 bases and V by 1 base; bases with no gene match: 4. The CDR3 spans 18 residues. Germline V gene lookup returns CDR1 SEHNR and CDR2 FQNEAQ (reference sequence). In nucleotides, the CDR3 is TGTGCCAGCAGCTTAGTAGGGACAGGGGGATCAACTAATGAAAAACTGTTTTTT. It codes for CASSLVGTGGSTNEKLFF.

The chain joins TRBV2 to TRBJ2-3, with 9 bases fitting TRBD1. CDR1 is SNHLY, CDR2 FYNNEI, per germline. This CDR3 region has 12 residues. V trimming: 11 bases; J trimming: 0 bases; junction bases outside the gene matches: 0. Written as DNA, the CDR3 is TGTGCCGGACAGGGGAGCACAGATACGCAGTATTTT. Translated, it gives CAGQGSTDTQYF. The whole variable domain, filled in from reference TRBV2 and TRBJ2-3, reads EPEVTQTPSHQVTQMGQEVILRCVPISNHLYFYWYRQILGQKVEFLVSFYNNEISEKSEIFDDQFSVERPDGSNFTLKIRSTKLEDSAMYFCAGQGSTDTQYFGPGTRLTVL.

The chain joins TRBV2 to TRBJ1-2, with 9 bases lining up with TRBD1. Germline V CDR1 and CDR2: SNHLY, FYNNEI. Losses at the gene ends were 6 bases for V and 2 bases for J; bases not matched to a gene: 7. This CDR3 contains 15 residues. In DNA, the CDR3 is TGTGCCAGCAGACTACAGGGGGCAGGGAACTATGGCTACACCTTC. Encoded protein: CASRLQGAGNYGYTF.

As for this clone: This same CDR3 is encoded by further DNA sequences in the sample. The V gene is TRBV4-1, the J gene TRBJ2-7, with TRBD1 matching over 8 bases. The germline V gene has CDR1 MGHRA and CDR2 YSYEKL. This CDR3 comprises 13 residues. J lost 3 bases, V lost 4 bases, and 2 bases had no gene match. For the CDR3, the DNA is TGCGCCAGCAGCCCCGACAGGGGCTACGAGCAGTACTTC. Encoded protein: CASSPDRGYEQYF.

The V call is TRBV7-2, the J call TRBJ2-3; D perhaps matches TRBD1 (5 bases). This CDR3 region has 14 residues. Per the germline V gene, CDR1 is SGHTA and CDR2 is FQGNSA. The germline V and J ends were trimmed by 5 bases and 0 bases, with 9 bases remaining between them. This CDR3 reads CASSPRQSTDTQYF. CDR3 bases: TGTGCCAGCAGCCCGAGACAGAGCACAGATACGCAGTATTTT.

About this clone itself: One end of the junction fails to match germline, which may point to a read error. The chain uses TRBV20-1 and TRBJ1-6, with D perhaps matching TRBD1 (5 bases). The germline V gene encodes CDR1 DFQATT and CDR2 SNEGSKA (reference sequence). The CDR3 contains 9 residues. The CDR3 protein is CSASGTGNF. The DNA of the CDR3 is TGCAGTGCTAGCGGAACAGGAAACTTT.

V usage is TRBV6-1 and J usage is TRBJ1-6; 7 bases fit TRBD1. The CDR3 sequence is 16 residues long. The J segment lost 6 bases and the V segment lost 8 bases, leaving 13 bases of the junction unmatched. Germline CDR1 and CDR2: MNHNS and SASEGT. CDR3 amino acids: CASRGTPGQPNSPLHF. In DNA form, the CDR3 reads TGTGCCAGCCGTGGGACTCCGGGACAGCCTAATTCACCCCTCCACTTT.

The chain couples TRBV9 to TRBJ2-2; D perhaps matches TRBD1 (6 bases). V shed 0 bases and J shed 1 base, with 7 bases lying between them. This CDR3 is 15 amino acids long. Germline CDR1 is SGDLS and CDR2 is YYNGEE. The CDR3 reads CASSVDRENTGELFF. The CDR3 bases are TGTGCCAGCAGCGTAGACAGGGAGAACACCGGGGAGCTGTTTTTT.